This entry concerns a single TCR beta chain. Its antigen is not identified. These data are taken from a study of T cell responses to AZD1222 COVID-19 vaccine. Whole-study results and caveats: Possibly, clonal diversity was underestimated; donors were largely white British and included more females.

This CDR3 contains 15 residues. Between the trimmed V and J ends, which lost 2 bases and 4 bases, there was a span of 11 bases. Germline V lookup: CDR1 SGHTA, CDR2 FQGTGA. TCRdb keeps only in-frame clones here, not all; method: immunoSEQ multiplex PCR. The sample includes around 100,000 clones, roughly nine tenths of them seen just once. The source was peripheral blood, collected on day 0 of AZD1222 vaccination. This chain joins TRBV7-3 and TRBJ2-2; TRBD2 is a possible D gene (5 bases). The sequence derives from an adult in good health. The CDR3 sequence: CASSLEAVVTGELFF. CDR3 nucleotide sequence: TGTGCCAGCAGCTTAGAAGCGGTCGTCACCGGGGAGCTGTTTTTT.